Listed below are T cell receptor beta chains from one sample, sequenced in a study of cytomegalovirus exposure and HLA in healthy donors. Measured with immunoSEQ multiplex PCR; TCRdb has only the in-frame clones, and not every one. The table lists about 150,000 clones, 84% of them singletons. The sample consisted of PBMCs. The receptors originated from a girl aged 5 to 17 in good health and CMV-seropositive. The CDR3 runs from the conserved cysteine through the conserved F or W. D genes are given only for firm matches. Clone size is not always given. Where it is, it says once, few, many or a class for expanded clones.

abundance	d_gene	v_gene	j_gene	CDR3nt	CDR3aa
NA	TRBD1	TRBV7-9	TRBJ1-2	TGTGCCAGCAGCCGGGGACAGGGCTATGGCTACACCTTC	CASSRGQGYGYTF
once	TRBD2	TRBV7-9	TRBJ2-1	TGTGCCAGCAGCGCTAGCGGGGGGACGAACAATGAGCAGTTCTTC	CASSASGGTNNEQFF
once	NA	TRBV7-9	TRBJ1-1	TGTGCCAGCAGCTCCTACAGTGCGAACACTGAAGCTTTCTTT	CASSSYSANTEAFF
NA	NA	TRBV30	TRBJ1-2	TGTGCCTGGAGTCTGTCAGGCCCTAACTATGGCTACACCTTC	CAWSLSGPNYGYTF
NA	NA	TRBV4-1	TRBJ2-7	TGCGCCAGCAGCCAAGAAGCCGGAGGGTCCTACGAGCAGTACTTC	CASSQEAGGSYEQYF
NA	TRBD1	TRBV19	TRBJ1-2	TGTGCCACCACCACAGGGGGCACCGGTGGCTACACCTTC	CATTTGGTGGYTF
NA	TRBD1	TRBV4-1	TRBJ2-3	TGCGCCAGCAGCCAGGACAGGGGAGTCACAGATACGCAGTATTTT	CASSQDRGVTDTQYF
once	NA	TRBV4-1	TRBJ2-1	TGCGCCAGCAGCCTCCAGGGGGGTGTTAATGAGCAGTTCTTC	CASSLQGGVNEQFF
NA	TRBD1	TRBV5-4	TRBJ1-5	TGTGCCAGCAGCTCGGCCGGGACAGGGGGCGCAGAGCAGCCCCAGCATTTT	CASSSAGTGGAEQPQHF
NA	NA	TRBV13	TRBJ1-5	TGTGCCAGCAGCTTACAGGGCACAAAGCCCCAGCATTTT	CASSLQGTKPQHF
once	NA	TRBV11-2	TRBJ1-1	TGTGCCAGCAGCTTGGGGCAGGGCGACACTGAAGCTTTCTTT	CASSLGQGDTEAFF
NA	NA	TRBV9	TRBJ1-6	TGTGCCAGCAGCTATACAGGCTCCTATAATTCACCCCTCCACTTT	CASSYTGSYNSPLHF
NA	TRBD1	TRBV28	TRBJ2-4	TGTGCCAGCAGGACGGACAGGGGGCCAGGGGTTCAGTACTTC	CASRTDRGPGVQYF
NA	NA	TRBV5-1	TRBJ1-1	TGCGCCAGCAGCACTTCGGCCTCAGGGACAAAAGCTTTCTTT	CASSTSASGTKAFF
few	TRBD1	TRBV2	TRBJ2-2	TGTGCCAGCCAGGGACAGTACCTCGCTGCCACCGGGGAGCTGTTTTTT	CASQGQYLAATGELFF
NA	NA	TRBV29-1	TRBJ2-5	TGCAGCGTTTACAGGGCTCAAGAGACCCAGTACTTC	CSVYRAQETQYF
few	TRBD1	TRBV30	TRBJ1-5	TGTGCCTGGAGTGTAGTCGGGACAGTTCAGCCCCAGCATTTT	CAWSVVGTVQPQHF
NA	NA	TRBV6-5	TRBJ1-3	TGTGCCAGCAAAACTGATGCCGCTGGAAACACCATATATTTT	CASKTDAAGNTIYF
NA	NA	TRBV19	TRBJ1-4	TGTGCCAGTAATGAAGGGGAAACTAATGAAAAACTGTTTTTT	CASNEGETNEKLFF
few	TRBD1	TRBV7-9	TRBJ1-2	TGTGCCAGCAGTCCCACTGAAGGGACAGGTGGCTACACCTTC	CASSPTEGTGGYTF
once	TRBD1	TRBV4-1	TRBJ1-2	TGCGCCAGCAGCCATGGACAGGAGGACTATGGCTACACCTTC	CASSHGQEDYGYTF
NA	TRBD1	TRBV2	TRBJ1-1	TGTGCCAGCAGAGACGGGACAGGGGGTAACACTGAAGCTTTCTTT	CASRDGTGGNTEAFF
NA	NA	TRBV21-1	TRBJ1-2	TGTGCCAGCAGGGTCGACAGGGACTATGGCTACACCTTC	CASRVDRDYGYTF
NA	NA	TRBV27	TRBJ1-1	TGTGCCAGCAGTTTATCAAGTTCTGGGGCCGAAGCTTTCTTT	CASSLSSSGAEAFF
NA	TRBD2	TRBV9	TRBJ2-7	TGTGCCAGCAGCGGCGGGGGTCCCTCCTACGAGCAGTACTTC	CASSGGGPSYEQYF
NA	NA	TRBV19	TRBJ1-3	TGTGCCAGTAGCCCGGACAGCCGCTCTGGAAACACCATATATTTT	CASSPDSRSGNTIYF
NA	NA	TRBV5-6	TRBJ1-1	TGTGCCAGCAGCTTGGCTGGAGGCAACACTGAAGCTTTCTTT	CASSLAGGNTEAFF
NA	TRBD1	TRBV7-9	TRBJ1-2	TGTGCCAGCAGCAACTCCGGGACAGGGAATCGATATGGCTACACCTTC	CASSNSGTGNRYGYTF
NA	TRBD1	TRBV25-1	TRBJ2-3	TGTGCCACCTGGGGACAGGGGGCCAGAGATACGCAGTATTTT	CATWGQGARDTQYF
NA	TRBD1	TRBV12-5	TRBJ1-2	TGTGCTAGTGGTATTGACAGGGGCTATGGCTACACCTTC	CASGIDRGYGYTF
NA	TRBD2	TRBV27	TRBJ2-1	TGTGCCAGCAGTTTCGAGCGGGGGGGCACCAATGAGCAGTTCTTC	CASSFERGGTNEQFF
NA	TRBD1	TRBV6-5	TRBJ1-4	TGTGCCATCGGGGGACAGGGTAATGAAAAACTGTTTTTT	CAIGGQGNEKLFF
NA	NA	TRBV6-6	TRBJ1-5	TGTGCCAGCAGTAGACGGCATAACAGTAGCAATCAGCCCCAGCATTTT	CASSRRHNSSNQPQHF
NA	TRBD2	TRBV19	TRBJ2-5	TGTGCCAGTAGTACGCTAGCGGGGGGACTCGAAGAGACCCAGTACTTC	CASSTLAGGLEETQYF
NA	NA	TRBV4-1	TRBJ2-6	TGCGCCAGCATGGCCGTAAACTCTGGGGCCAACGTCCTGACTTTC	CASMAVNSGANVLTF
NA	NA	TRBV28	TRBJ2-7	TGTGCCACCAGAGGCAGGGAAATTTTGGGGCAGTACTTC	CATRGREILGQYF
NA	TRBD1	TRBV23-1	TRBJ1-2	TGCGCCAGCAGTTCCGGGACAGGGGTAAACTATGGCTACACCTTC	CASSSGTGVNYGYTF
NA	TRBD1	TRBV4-2	TRBJ2-7	TGTGCCAGCAGCCAAGATTCCGGCGGGGCGGGACAGGGTAGCTACGAGCAGTACTTC	CASSQDSGGAGQGSYEQYF
NA	NA	TRBV12-5	TRBJ2-5	TGTGCTAGTGGTTTGTTATTACGTCGGGGTACCCAAGAGACCCAGTACTTC	CASGLLLRRGTQETQYF
NA	TRBD1	TRBV6-5	TRBJ1-1	TGTGCCAGCGATCCAGGGGGCGCCAGGGGCACTGAAGCTTTCTTT	CASDPGGARGTEAFF
NA	TRBD1	TRBV2	TRBJ1-1	TGTGCCAGCAGTCAAGACAGGGGGCGGAACACTGAAGCTTTCTTT	CASSQDRGRNTEAFF
NA	NA	TRBV28	TRBJ1-1	TGTGCCAGCAGCCCACCTCAATGGGAGGCTTTCTTT	CASSPPQWEAFF